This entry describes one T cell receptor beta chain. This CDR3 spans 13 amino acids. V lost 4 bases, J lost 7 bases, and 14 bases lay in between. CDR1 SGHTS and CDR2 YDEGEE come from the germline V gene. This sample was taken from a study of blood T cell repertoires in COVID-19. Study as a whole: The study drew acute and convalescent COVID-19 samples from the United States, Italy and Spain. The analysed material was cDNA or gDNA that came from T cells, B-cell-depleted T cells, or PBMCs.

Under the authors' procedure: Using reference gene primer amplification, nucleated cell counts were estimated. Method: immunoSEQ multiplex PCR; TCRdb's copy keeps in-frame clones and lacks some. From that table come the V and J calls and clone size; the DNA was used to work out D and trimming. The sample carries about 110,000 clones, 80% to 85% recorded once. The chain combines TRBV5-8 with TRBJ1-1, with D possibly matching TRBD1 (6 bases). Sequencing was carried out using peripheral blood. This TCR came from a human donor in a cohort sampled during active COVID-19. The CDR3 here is CASSPGQWSEAFF. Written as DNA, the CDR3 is TGTGCCAGCAGCCCGGGACAATGGAGTGAAGCTTTCTTT. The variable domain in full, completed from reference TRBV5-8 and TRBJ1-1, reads EAGVTQSPTHLIKTRGQQATLRCSPISGHTSVYWYQQALGLGLQFLLWYDEGEERNRGNFPPRFSGRQFPNYSSELNVNALELEDSALYLCASSPGQWSEAFFGQGTRLTVV.